This passage covers 10 T cell receptor beta chains from one sample sequenced in a study of radiation and T cells in renal cell carcinoma. The protocol was immunoSEQ multiplex PCR, while the TCRdb copy is restricted to in-frame clones and leaves out a portion. The sample contains roughly 130,000 clones, more than 75% of which appear only once. Time point given: blood 2 weeks post-SBRT. This sample's treatment: 15 Gy SBRT to primary tumor, nephrectomy 4 weeks later. The sequencing here drew on blood, taken from a patient whose treatment included radiotherapy and nephrectomy. These receptors all come from a woman between 65 and 79 years old with renal cell carcinoma.

The chain employs TRBV21-1 and TRBJ2-5; no check of the table's D call, TRBD1, against the DNA was made. TRBV21-1 is flagged as a pseudogene. This CDR3 contains 15 residues. CDR3 coding DNA: TGTGCCAGCAGCACTACGACAGGGCTCGGGGAGACCCAGTACTTC. It specifies CASSTTTGLGETQYF.

The genes are TRBV18 and TRBJ1-6; D unclear. Germline assignment: CDR1 KGHSH and CDR2 LQKENI. The CDR3 has 14 residues. Trimming cost V 5 bases and J 8 bases, with 13 bases left between them. CDR3 amino acids: CASSFRPPDSPLHF. The CDR3 DNA sequence: TGTGCCAGCTCATTTCGGCCCCCCGATTCACCCCTCCACTTT.

This rearrangement joins TRBV4-2 to TRBJ2-3, with D possibly called TRBD1 or TRBD2 (5 bases each). Trimming left V 1 base short and J 0 bases short, with 8 bases between. The germline V gene has CDR1 LGHNA and CDR2 YNFKEQ. The CDR3 runs 15 residues. The CDR3 loop reads CASSQGGSSTDTQYF. Written as DNA, the CDR3 is TGTGCCAGCAGCCAAGGGGGGAGTAGCACAGATACGCAGTATTTT.

V and J are TRBV7-8 and TRBJ2-2; D is unclear. The length of the CDR3 is 17 residues. Germline CDR1 is SGHVS and CDR2 is FQNEAQ. V lost 5 bases to trimming and J lost 4 bases, with 20 bases between them. The CDR3, as DNA: TGTGCCAGCAGCCACGGGCGTCAGACTGCGAGCACCGGGGAGCTGTTTTTT. Encoded protein: CASSHGRQTASTGELFF.

This chain connects TRBV6-5 to TRBJ1-1; tentatively, D is TRBD1 (5 bases). CDR3 length: 15 residues. The germline gives CDR1 MNHEY, CDR2 SVGAGI. The V and J ends lost 6 bases and 0 bases respectively, with 14 bases between them. The CDR3 DNA reads TGTGCCAGCAGCCTCGAGACAGTAATGAACACTGAAGCTTTCTTT. This gives the protein CASSLETVMNTEAFF.

This clone was counted at least ten times. The chain employs TRBV28 and TRBJ2-1, with 8 positions matching TRBD2. Trimming at V came to 5 bases and at J to 4 bases, leaving 7 bases not matched to a gene. Germline CDR1 MDHEN, CDR2 SYDVKM. This CDR3 is 15 amino acids long. CDR3 protein: CASSPLVAGYNEQFF. The CDR3 DNA follows: TGTGCCAGCAGTCCCCTCGTAGCGGGGTACAATGAGCAGTTCTTC.

The chain has TRBV7-2 and TRBJ2-7; D remains ambiguous. Germline CDR1 is SGHTA and CDR2 is FQGNSA. Between the trimmed V and J ends, which lost 1 base and 0 bases, there was a span of 19 bases. The CDR3 extends over 18 amino acids. CDR3 in DNA: TGTGCCAGCAGCTTAGGGCGCGGTGGCTTCGGAAGCTCCTACGAGCAGTACTTC. This sequence encodes CASSLGRGGFGSSYEQYF.

V and J are TRBV7-8 and TRBJ2-5; D is perhaps TRBD1 (5 bases). Trimming left V 7 bases short and J 4 bases short, with 22 bases between. The CDR3 consists of 16 residues. Germline lookup yields CDR1 SGHVS and CDR2 FQNEAQ. The CDR3 protein is CASIPSPFQQGETQYF. In nucleotides, the CDR3 is TGTGCCAGCATCCCATCACCATTCCAGCAGGGAGAGACCCAGTACTTC.

The genes are TRBV28 and TRBJ2-1; D perhaps matches TRBD1 (5 bases). Trimming shortened V by 6 bases and J by 0 bases, and 9 bases separated the two germline ends. Germline CDR1 is MDHEN and CDR2 is SYDVKM. The CDR3 length is 14 residues. The CDR3 loop is CASRGQSSYNEQFF. Written as DNA, the CDR3 is TGTGCCAGCAGAGGACAAAGCTCCTACAATGAGCAGTTCTTC.

The rearrangement links TRBV28 to TRBJ2-2; tentative D call: TRBD2 (7 bases). V shed 7 bases and J shed 5 bases, with 17 bases lying between them. The germline gives CDR1 MDHEN, CDR2 SYDVKM. The CDR3 has 15 amino acids. Here the CDR3 reads CASNPGGRRTGELFF. In DNA, the CDR3 is TGTGCCAGCAATCCCGGGGGGCGACGGACCGGGGAGCTGTTTTTT.